Listed below are T cell receptor beta chains from one sample, sequenced in a study of identical twins. TCRdb re-analysed the 5' RACE reads in MiXCR, keeping a single row per CDR3 protein. The sample lists about 660,000 distinct CDR3 sequences, 8.5% to 9.5% seen once, with 0.75% to 1% in the top ten. These data also formed part of another study, on yellow fever vaccine responses in identical twins.

The specimen sequenced was PBMCs. The origin of the receptors is a woman between 18 and 29 years old in good health. CDR3s include the opening cysteine and the closing phenylalanine or tryptophan. D genes are given only for firm matches. Size values are once, few and many counts, or a class for expanded clones, and some rows have none.

J gene,D gene,V gene,clone size,CDR3 protein,CDR3 DNA
TRBJ2-3,-,TRBV27,many,CASGQRTDTQYF,TGTGCCAGCGGCCAGAGAACAGATACGCAGTATTTT
TRBJ2-5,-,TRBV11-2,-,CASSGRKTQYF,TGTGCCAGCAGCGGAAGGAAGACCCAGTACTTC
TRBJ2-1,-,TRBV6-1,-,CASSRGPDNEQFF,TGTGCCAGCAGTCGCGGCCCCGACAATGAGCAGTTCTTC
TRBJ1-5,TRBD1,TRBV5-1,-,CASSLQGGEQPQHF,TGCGCCAGCAGCTTACAGGGGGGGGAACAGCCCCAGCATTTT
TRBJ2-2,TRBD1,TRBV4-1,few,CASSQDQIGQGIPGELFF,TGCGCCAGCAGCCAAGATCAAATAGGACAGGGGATTCCCGGGGAGCTGTTTTTT
TRBJ2-1,-,TRBV4-2,few,CASSQDPAGHIYNEQFF,TGTGCCAGCAGCCAAGATCCCGCGGGACACATCTACAATGAGCAGTTCTTC
TRBJ2-5,TRBD2,TRBV5-1,-,CASRGTSQETQYF,TGCGCCAGCAGAGGGACTAGCCAAGAGACCCAGTACTTC
TRBJ1-5,-,TRBV12-3/TRBV12-4,-,CASTLEGRSNQPQHF,TGTGCCAGCACCTTGGAGGGGAGGAGCAATCAGCCCCAGCATTTT
TRBJ1-5,-,TRBV28,few,CASRPIFRDGNQPQHF,TGTGCCAGCAGACCAATTTTTCGGGACGGGAATCAGCCCCAGCATTTT
TRBJ2-7,-,TRBV4-1,many,CASSQGDGFGRVYEQYF,TGCGCCAGCAGCCAAGGGGACGGTTTTGGTCGAGTCTACGAGCAGTACTTC
TRBJ2-4,-,TRBV11-2,few,CASSLPQGNIQYF,TGTGCCAGCAGCCTCCCACAAGGAAACATTCAGTACTTC
TRBJ2-1,TRBD2,TRBV20-1,-,CSARDTAGSSYNEQFF,TGCAGTGCTAGAGATACAGCGGGAAGCTCCTACAATGAGCAGTTCTTC
TRBJ2-7,-,TRBV7-6,few,CASSFVRYHEQYF,TGTGCCAGCAGCTTCGTGCGGTACCACGAGCAGTACTTC
TRBJ2-3,-,TRBV5-1,many,CASSLELGSDTQYF,TGCGCCAGCAGCTTGGAATTGGGATCGGATACGCAGTATTTT
TRBJ2-1,-,TRBV3-1,-,CASSHGGAGYIF,TGTGCCAGCAGCCATGGTGGAGCAGGCTATATCTTC
TRBJ1-4,TRBD1,TRBV6-5,-,CASSYSEQGGGKLFF,TGTGCCAGCAGTTACTCGGAGCAGGGGGGTGGAAAACTGTTTTTT
TRBJ2-4,-,TRBV5-6,-,CASPTGLAKNIQYF,TGTGCCAGTCCGACGGGACTAGCCAAAAACATTCAGTACTTC
TRBJ2-5,-,TRBV19,-,CASSGTGLQETQYF,TGTGCCAGTAGTGGTACAGGATTGCAAGAGACCCAGTACTTC
TRBJ2-3,TRBD2,TRBV28,many,CAAGLAADTQYF,TGTGCCGCCGGACTAGCAGCAGATACGCAGTATTTT
TRBJ2-7,-,TRBV20-1,few,CSASPEYEQYF,TGCAGTGCTTCCCCAGAGTACGAGCAGTACTTC
TRBJ2-7,-,TRBV20-1,-,CSARDHRDTEPEQYF,TGCAGTGCTAGAGATCACCGGGACACTGAACCAGAGCAGTACTTC
TRBJ2-1,-,TRBV24-1,few,CATSDKGSLGTNEQFF,TGTGCCACCAGTGATAAAGGCTCACTAGGAACCAATGAGCAGTTCTTC
TRBJ2-1,-,TRBV7-2,few,CASTQTGGAGREQFF,TGTGCCAGCACCCAAACCGGCGGGGCAGGGAGGGAGCAGTTCTTC
TRBJ2-7,-,TRBV29-1,-,CSVGLSSTYEQYF,TGCAGCGTTGGATTGAGTAGCACCTACGAGCAGTACTTC
TRBJ2-3,-,TRBV4-3,few,CASSPRLRAGDTQYF,TGCGCCAGCAGCCCCAGACTGCGTGCTGGAGATACGCAGTATTTT
TRBJ1-5,TRBD1,TRBV7-8,many,CASSSSGTGGRSNQPQHF,TGTGCCAGCAGCTCATCAGGGACAGGGGGTCGGAGCAATCAGCCCCAGCATTTT
TRBJ2-1,-,TRBV29-1,many,CSADHRNYNEQFF,TGCAGCGCTGATCATAGGAATTACAATGAGCAGTTCTTC
TRBJ2-7,-,TRBV23-1,once,CASSHYELSIRASYEQYF,TGCGCCAGCAGTCACTACGAGTTAAGTATTCGGGCCTCCTACGAGCAGTACTTC
TRBJ1-1,TRBD1,TRBV29-1,-,CSVWTGLNTEAFF,TGCAGCGTTTGGACAGGGCTGAACACTGAAGCTTTCTTT
TRBJ2-5,-,TRBV21-1,many,CASSKSFGAGWTQYF,TGTGCCAGCAGCAAATCATTCGGTGCCGGGTGGACCCAGTACTTC
TRBJ2-7,-,TRBV6-5,-,CASSYQDNLSYEQYF,TGTGCCAGCAGTTACCAGGACAACCTCTCCTACGAGCAGTACTTC
TRBJ2-3,-,TRBV29-1,many,CSVRWRGNTQYF,TGCAGCGTTCGATGGAGGGGGAATACGCAGTATTTT
TRBJ2-1,TRBD2,TRBV24-1,few,CATSDGTSLNEQFF,TGTGCCACCAGTGATGGGACTAGTCTAAATGAGCAGTTCTTC
TRBJ2-1,-,TRBV6-2/TRBV6-3,-,CASKEIVYNEQFF,TGTGCCAGCAAGGAGATAGTATACAATGAGCAGTTCTTC
TRBJ1-3,-,TRBV6-1,-,CASRAGDRPNSGNTIYF,TGTGCCAGCAGGGCAGGGGACCGGCCTAACTCTGGAAACACCATATATTTT
TRBJ2-5,TRBD2,TRBV3-1,many,CASSNLAGEETQYF,TGTGCCAGCAGCAATCTAGCGGGAGAAGAGACCCAGTACTTC
TRBJ1-5,-,TRBV2,few,CASSWGGVNQPQHF,TGTGCCAGCAGCTGGGGGGGGGTCAATCAGCCCCAGCATTTT
TRBJ2-3,-,TRBV28,few,CASSLYRERTDTQYF,TGTGCCAGCAGTTTGTACAGGGAACGCACAGATACGCAGTATTTT
TRBJ2-3,TRBD2,TRBV7-2,-,CASIKWGGVGRGDTQYF,TGTGCCAGCATCAAATGGGGGGGAGTAGGTAGAGGCGATACGCAGTATTTT
TRBJ2-1,TRBD2,TRBV2,once,CASSETGGLSPSRF,TGTGCCAGCAGTGAGACGGGGGGGCTCTCACCGTCCCGCTTC
TRBJ2-7,-,TRBV27,many,CASSLSSQGYEQYF,TGTGCCAGCAGTTTATCGAGTCAGGGCTACGAGCAGTACTTC
TRBJ2-7,TRBD2,TRBV20-1,few,CSAQVAGGLLFYEQYF,TGCAGTGCTCAAGTAGCGGGAGGCCTCCTTTTCTACGAGCAGTACTTC
TRBJ2-7,TRBD1,TRBV20-1,few,CSARQTGDRGHYEQYF,TGCAGTGCTAGACAAACCGGGGACAGGGGGCATTACGAGCAGTACTTC
TRBJ2-7,TRBD1,TRBV28,few,CASSSQGVNEQYF,TGTGCCAGCAGTTCACAGGGGGTGAACGAGCAGTACTTC
TRBJ2-4,-,TRBV6-5,few,CASSYLGAGKNIQYF,TGTGCCAGCAGTTACTTGGGGGCCGGCAAAAACATTCAGTACTTC
TRBJ1-1,-,TRBV20-1,-,CSASKDLGTEAFF,TGCAGTGCTTCCAAGGATCTTGGGACTGAAGCTTTCTTT
TRBJ2-7,TRBD1,TRBV7-8,-,CASSLARMGQGDYEQYF,TGTGCCAGCAGCTTAGCTCGTATGGGACAGGGAGACTACGAGCAGTACTTC
TRBJ1-5,-,TRBV15,many,CATSRARLSNQPQHF,TGTGCCACCAGCAGAGCTCGGTTAAGCAATCAGCCCCAGCATTTT